This TCR beta chain emerged from a study of response to subunit inactivated influenza vaccine. TCRdb re-called the RT-PCR reads through MiXCR, storing one row per CDR3 protein. The sample carries hundreds of thousands of distinct CDR3 sequences, 6% to 9% recorded once. This clonotype was counted many times. What it binds is not known. With V trimmed by 4 bases and J by 6 bases, 5 bases remained unmatched. Germline CDR1 SGHAT, CDR2 FQNNGV. The CDR3 has 13 amino acids. Study-wide points: With each seasonal influenza vaccination, the authors suggested, few new T cells are recruited.

The material was PBMCs from blood, obtained less than 30 months after vaccination. The chain carries TRBV11-2 and TRBJ2-7; 8 bases agree with TRBD1. The receptor was isolated from a man in his fifties or sixties who received an inactivated influenza vaccine. The CDR3 loop is CASSYGQGSEQYF. CDR3 bases: TGTGCCAGCAGCTACGGACAGGGTAGCGAGCAGTACTTC.